This entry describes one TCR beta chain. Profiled with immunoSEQ multiplex PCR; TCRdb holds only in-frame clones, not every one. The table lists some 640,000 clones, around 87% of them singletons. The data are from a study of shared T cell receptors in the human thymus. Germline V lookup: CDR1 MNHNY, CDR2 SVGAGI (reference sequence). This CDR3 has 14 amino acids. The junction had 3 bases not matched to a gene; V was cut back by 1 base and J by 9 bases. These same records also appear under a second study, on human thymus T cells. As that report states: Having surgery to correct congenital heart defects, healthy Finnish infants acted as the donors. Thymic tissue was derived from resections collected during corrective heart surgery. Thymic and blood repertoires seemed to favor certain V and J genes. What related research reported was that thymic repertoires overlapped highly among unrelated individuals.

The chain combines TRBV6-6 with TRBJ1-5; TRBD1 matches 10 bases. The source of this sequence is a boy less than two years old with a congenital heart defect. Sequencing was performed on thymocytes. The CDR3 nucleotides are TGTGCCAGCAGTTACTGGACAGGGGGAGGGCCCCAGCATTTT. Its protein is CASSYWTGGGPQHF.